Here is one T cell receptor (beta chain) with its context. Assay: immunoSEQ multiplex PCR; the TCRdb copy retains only in-frame clones and omits some. The repertoire holds more than 65,000 clones, with about four fifths as singletons. The data belong to a study of T cell clones after liver transplantation. Germline CDR1 and CDR2: MDHEN and SYDVKM. CDR3 length equals 14 residues. Trimming stripped 3 bases from V and 3 bases from J, with 11 bases between. Specimen: CD4+ T cells from blood, collected 12 months after liver transplant. This TCR was recovered from a human patient who received a liver transplant. Certain T cells may be donor cells from the graft. The rearrangement links TRBV28 to TRBJ1-2, with D possibly being TRBD1 (6 bases). Written as DNA, the CDR3 is TGTGCCAGCAGTTTTGGGGGCAGCGACTATGGCTACACCTTC. Its translation is CASSFGGSDYGYTF.